These 12 T cell receptor beta chains were sequenced from one sample in a study of T cells in Graves' hyperthyroidism and ophthalmopathy. RNA transcripts yielded amplified TCR beta CDR3 regions. The study used the HTBI primer set for a first-round RT-PCR of the TCR CDR3. TCRdb independently ran MiXCR on the multiplex PCR reads; one entry per CDR3 protein. The sample has roughly 290,000 distinct CDR3 sequences; more than 15% are singletons. Specimen: blood. All receptors come from a woman in her sixties or seventies with Graves' ophthalmopathy.

This clonotype was seen only a few times. The chain links TRBV6-1 to TRBJ1-3; perhaps TRBD1 as D (5 bases). The germline V gene has CDR1 MNHNS and CDR2 SASEGT. The V and J ends lost 0 bases and 0 bases respectively, with 12 bases between them. The CDR3 covers 17 residues. This chain's CDR3 is CASSEAGAMDSGNTIYF. Here the CDR3 DNA reads TGTGCCAGCAGTGAAGCCGGGGCCATGGACTCTGGAAACACCATATATTTT.

V is TRBV12-3 or TRBV12-4 and J is TRBJ1-1; the D gene is possibly TRBD1 (6 bases). The CDR3 extends over 11 amino acids. Between the trimmed V and J ends, which lost 6 bases and 8 bases, there was a span of 10 bases. The CDR3 protein is CASRFGTEAFF. CDR3 coding DNA: TGTGCCAGCAGGTTTGGGACAGAAGCTTTCTTT.

The V call is TRBV4-2, the J call TRBJ2-3; no clear D. CDR1 LGHNA and CDR2 YNFKEQ come from the germline V gene. V gave up 1 base and J gave up 1 base, with 6 bases separating them. This CDR3 has 14 residues. In nucleotides, the CDR3 is TGTGCCAGCAGCCAAGTCGACCGCACAGATACGCAGTATTTT. Amino acid sequence: CASSQVDRTDTQYF.

At least ten counts were recorded for this clonotype. The rearrangement joins TRBV5-1 to TRBJ1-6; D ambiguous. Germline CDR1 is SGHRS and CDR2 is YFSETQ. The ends were cut back, 4 bases at V and 0 bases at J, with 11 bases in the middle. This CDR3 contains 16 residues. CDR3 sequence reads: CASSDDFLSYNSPLHF. The CDR3 bases are TGCGCCAGCAGCGACGACTTTCTCTCCTATAATTCACCCCTCCACTTT.

At least ten counts were recorded for this clonotype. CDR3 residues: CASSELAGGPLETQYF. CDR3 bases: TGTGCCAGCAGTGAACTAGCGGGAGGGCCTCTAGAGACCCAGTACTTC. V usage is TRBV6-1 and J usage is TRBJ2-5, with 12 bases that match TRBD2. Germline CDR1 reads MNHNS; CDR2 reads SASEGT. The CDR3 is made up of 16 amino acids. The junction had 5 bases not matched to a gene; V was cut back by 2 bases and J by 4 bases.

This clonotype came up a few times. V usage is TRBV9 and J usage is TRBJ2-7, with 8 bases identical to TRBD2. The CDR3 loop spans 15 amino acids. V gave up 0 bases and J gave up 3 bases; unmatched junction bases: 5. Germline V CDR1 and CDR2: SGDLS, YYNGEE. The CDR3 region is CASSVGSGGGYEQYF. In nucleotides, the CDR3 is TGTGCCAGCAGCGTAGGTTCGGGAGGGGGCTACGAGCAGTACTTC.

This clonotype has only a few counts. J is TRBJ1-5 and V is TRBV11-2; D not resolved. In germline, CDR1 is SGHAT, CDR2 FQNNGV. The CDR3 totals 14 residues. V was pared by 5 bases and J by 4 bases, with 12 bases between. Written as DNA, the CDR3 is TGTGCCAGCAGCAACGGACTGTCTAATCAGCCCCAGCATTTT. Encoded protein: CASSNGLSNQPQHF.

In its sample, this clonotype was seen many times. The J gene is TRBJ2-2, the V gene TRBV4-2; the D gene is possibly TRBD2 (5 bases). Looked up from germline, CDR1 is LGHNA and CDR2 is YNFKEQ. V was clipped by 0 bases and J by 4 bases, with 6 bases between them. CDR3 size: 14 residues. The CDR3 protein is CASSQDSVTGELFF. CDR3 coding DNA: TGTGCCAGCAGCCAAGATAGCGTCACCGGGGAGCTGTTTTTT.

This clonotype was observed a few times. The gene calls are TRBV30 and TRBJ2-5; maybe TRBD2 (6 bases). The germline gives CDR1 GTSNPN, CDR2 SVGIG (reference sequence). V was pared by 0 bases and J by 4 bases, with 15 bases between. This CDR3 has 15 residues. In DNA, the CDR3 is TGTGCCTGGAGTGTACGGGGGAGTTTGGGAGAGACCCAGTACTTC. Amino acid sequence: CAWSVRGSLGETQYF.

This clonotype was detected many times. The V call is TRBV12-3 or TRBV12-4, the J call TRBJ1-1; D not resolved. The CDR3 length is 13 residues. The V gene lost 7 bases and the J gene lost 11 bases, with 20 bases spanning the gap. The CDR3 sequence is CASTLAMYLPAFF. As DNA, the CDR3 is TGTGCCAGCACCCTAGCCATGTATCTGCCCGCTTTCTTT.

This clonotype was observed at least ten times. Mismatch with germline at one junction end may stem from a read error. The CDR3 loop reads CANSTGTEAFF. CDR3 nucleotides: TGTGCCAACAGCACAGGGACTGAAGCTTTCTTT. The chain couples TRBV7-9 to TRBJ1-1, with D possibly being TRBD1 (6 bases). The germline gives CDR1 SEHNR, CDR2 FQNEAQ (reference sequence). The CDR3 consists of 11 residues.

This clonotype was found many times. The chain uses TRBV6-6 and TRBJ1-1, with D tentatively TRBD1 (5 bases). Germline loops: CDR1 MNHNY, CDR2 SVGAGI (reference sequence). Trimming removed 0 bases at V and 3 bases at J, with 8 bases between. The CDR3 totals 14 residues. In nucleotides, the CDR3 is TGTGCCAGCAGTTACTCAGGGGATGACACTGAAGCTTTCTTT. It codes for CASSYSGDDTEAFF.